This paragraph covers one T cell receptor (beta chain) sequence. This clonotype was seen many times. The target of this receptor is not known. Per-base quality was not reported, and no clone a single base away is much larger than it. Sample time point, as interpreted from the label and publication: day 60 (about 2 months) after transplantation. This specimen's treatment or condition label, per the study, means: allogeneic hematopoietic cell transplantation with graft depleted of TCRalphabeta T cells and CD19 B cells. TCRalphabeta/CD19-depleted allogeneic hematopoietic cell grafts were given to the transplant recipients, all of whom were children. The protocol used for the library was PCR. Sequencer: Illumina HiSeq 2500. TCR libraries were prepared with molecular barcoding, using unique molecular identifiers to normalize TCRbeta repertoire quantification. In TCRdb, the public reads were trimmed at Q25 with fastp and aligned with MiXCR, with productive beta chains retained. Duplicate CDR3 protein sequences are folded into a single record with the most common DNA and genes. The sample table holds tens of thousands of distinct CDR3 sequences, of which approximately 6.1% were seen once. 30% to 35% of the sample belongs to the ten largest clones.

The record originates from a study of T-cell reconstitution after alpha-beta-depleted transplantation in children (dated by TCRdb to 2015 to 2016). In terms of the full investigation: Using TCR repertoire profiling, the study quantitatively followed how T-cell immune reconstitution unfolded in children after TCRalphabeta/CD19-depleted allogeneic hematopoietic cell transplantation.

Deletion took 6 bases off V and 7 bases off J, with a span of 9 bases between the germline ends. Reading from cysteine to phenylalanine, the CDR3 counts 10 amino acids. Only the CDR3 DNA stays, 30 bases, in frame from base 1. CDR1 and CDR2 (DFQATT, SNEGSKA) derive from the germline V gene (reference sequence). Broad study findings and their caveats: In some patients, high TCRbeta diversity at day 60 was attributed to recipient T cells and intrathymic progenitors that had survived conditioning. Hyperexpanded clone frequencies declined over subsequent months; after one year, T-cell counts and TCRbeta diversity were mostly attributed to newly produced T cells. The apparently early recovery of alphabetaT-cell counts about two months after transplant reportedly depended on only several hundred rapidly expanded clones that came from non-depleted graft cells.

This clonotype was obtained from a female patient aged 2-10 years who had a stem cell transplant for aplastic anemia, so the T cells may come from the graft donor. The sequence links TRBV20-1 to TRBJ2-5; the D gene cannot be resolved reliably. This material consisted of PBMCs, mostly from graft donor cells, taken 60 days after TCRalphabeta/CD19-depleted stem cell transplant. Read as DNA, the sequence is TGCAGTGCGTCCTGGGGGACCCAGTACTTC. It codes for CSASWGTQYF.